This is a list of T cell receptor beta chains from one sample in a study of T cells after yellow fever vaccination. Each CDR3 protein is one row after TCRdb ran MiXCR on the 5' RACE reads. This sample has approximately 330,000 distinct CDR3 sequences, with 4.1% found just once. Specimen: PBMCs, collected 5 days after the yellow fever booster vaccination. Source of these receptors: a man younger than 35 who received the YFV17D yellow fever vaccine. Both conserved end residues are part of each CDR3. The order of the fields is CDR3 DNA, CDR3 protein, clone size, D gene, J gene, V gene. A D gene is named only where the DNA matches it firmly. Only part of the rows carry a size: once, few, many, or a class if the clone is expanded.

CDR3 DNA: TGTGCCAGCAGTTTACGACAGGGGGCCACCACAGATACGCAGTATTTT
CDR3 protein: CASSLRQGATTDTQYF
clone size: few
D gene: TRBD1
J gene: TRBJ2-3
V gene: TRBV6-2/TRBV6-3

CDR3 DNA: TGTGCCACCAGTGAGGGACAGGGTAACACAGATACGCAGTATTTT
CDR3 protein: CATSEGQGNTDTQYF
clone size: few
D gene: TRBD1
J gene: TRBJ2-3
V gene: TRBV24-1

CDR3 DNA: TGCAGTGCCACCGGGGCGGGCTTAGACTACGAGCAGTACTTC
CDR3 protein: CSATGAGLDYEQYF
clone size: few
D gene: .
J gene: TRBJ2-7
V gene: TRBV20-1

CDR3 DNA: TGTGCCGTAAAGGGACGATCCTACAATGAGCAGTTCTTC
CDR3 protein: CAVKGRSYNEQFF
clone size: many
D gene: .
J gene: TRBJ2-1
V gene: TRBV19

CDR3 DNA: TGCGCCAGCAGCCGAGGAGCCATAGAAGAGACCCAGTACTTC
CDR3 protein: CASSRGAIEETQYF
clone size: few
D gene: .
J gene: TRBJ2-5
V gene: TRBV4-1

CDR3 DNA: TGTGCCAGCAGCTTAGACGTCTGGGACTCCCGATCTGAAGCTTTCTTT
CDR3 protein: CASSLDVWDSRSEAFF
clone size: .
D gene: .
J gene: TRBJ1-1
V gene: TRBV11-2

CDR3 DNA: TGTGCCAGCAGCGAGCAGGGGGCGAGCACTGAAGCTTTCTTT
CDR3 protein: CASSEQGASTEAFF
clone size: .
D gene: TRBD1
J gene: TRBJ1-1
V gene: TRBV9

CDR3 DNA: TGTGCCAGCAGTTTCCAGGGCTATTCTCTCCACTTT
CDR3 protein: CASSFQGYSLHF
clone size: few
D gene: .
J gene: TRBJ1-6
V gene: TRBV12-3/TRBV12-4

CDR3 DNA: TGTGCCAGCAGCTTACAAGCGGGGGGGCCGGGTGAGCAGTTCTTC
CDR3 protein: CASSLQAGGPGEQFF
clone size: few
D gene: TRBD2
J gene: TRBJ2-1
V gene: TRBV7-2

CDR3 DNA: TGTGCCAGCAGCTTAGACGGGGGGGCCTACGAGCAGTACTTC
CDR3 protein: CASSLDGGAYEQYF
clone size: few
D gene: TRBD2
J gene: TRBJ2-7
V gene: TRBV7-2

CDR3 DNA: TGTGCCAGCAGTTCTCAATCTCAAGACAGGTACGGCACTGAAGCTTTCTTT
CDR3 protein: CASSSQSQDRYGTEAFF
clone size: few
D gene: .
J gene: TRBJ1-1
V gene: TRBV27

CDR3 DNA: TGTGCCAGCAGCCCTAGCGGGGGGGTGTTGGAGACCCAGTACTTC
CDR3 protein: CASSPSGGVLETQYF
clone size: .
D gene: TRBD2
J gene: TRBJ2-5
V gene: TRBV7-2

CDR3 DNA: TGCAGTGCTACTCAGAGTAACTCCTATAATTCACCCCTCCACTTT
CDR3 protein: CSATQSNSYNSPLHF
clone size: .
D gene: .
J gene: TRBJ1-6
V gene: TRBV20-1

CDR3 DNA: TGTGCCAGCAGACCCCTGGGACAGACTAATCAGCCCCAGCATTTT
CDR3 protein: CASRPLGQTNQPQHF
clone size: few
D gene: TRBD1
J gene: TRBJ1-5
V gene: TRBV6-5

CDR3 DNA: TGTGCCAGCTCACCCGGACAGGGCCAGAATTCACCCCTCCACTTT
CDR3 protein: CASSPGQGQNSPLHF
clone size: few
D gene: TRBD1
J gene: TRBJ1-6
V gene: TRBV18

CDR3 DNA: TGTGCCAGCAGCCAACCGGGACACCTGAACACTGAAGCTTTCTTT
CDR3 protein: CASSQPGHLNTEAFF
clone size: .
D gene: .
J gene: TRBJ1-1
V gene: TRBV14

CDR3 DNA: TGTGCCAGCAGCCATGGTGGGCTAGGGCAGAACACTGAAGCTTTCTTT
CDR3 protein: CASSHGGLGQNTEAFF
clone size: .
D gene: .
J gene: TRBJ1-1
V gene: TRBV5-5

CDR3 DNA: TGCGCCAGCAGTTATGGACAGGGTACAGATACGCAGTATTTT
CDR3 protein: CASSYGQGTDTQYF
clone size: .
D gene: TRBD1
J gene: TRBJ2-3
V gene: TRBV5-1

CDR3 DNA: TGTGCCAGCACCACCCAGAACGGTGTCTACGAGCAGTACTTC
CDR3 protein: CASTTQNGVYEQYF
clone size: few
D gene: .
J gene: TRBJ2-7
V gene: TRBV7-2

CDR3 DNA: TGTGCCATACTTCCGGGTTTGAACACTGAAGCTTTCTTT
CDR3 protein: CAILPGLNTEAFF
clone size: .
D gene: .
J gene: TRBJ1-1
V gene: TRBV7-2

CDR3 DNA: TGCGCCAGCAGCTTGGTGGGACAAAGACTAGGCGAGCAGTACTTC
CDR3 protein: CASSLVGQRLGEQYF
clone size: many
D gene: .
J gene: TRBJ2-7
V gene: TRBV5-1

CDR3 DNA: TGCGCCAGCAGCTTGGTATTCGGGAGCGGGGAGCTGTTTTTT
CDR3 protein: CASSLVFGSGELFF
clone size: .
D gene: .
J gene: TRBJ2-2
V gene: TRBV5-1

CDR3 DNA: TGTGCCAGTGGGGACACTAGCAATCAGCCCCAGCATTTT
CDR3 protein: CASGDTSNQPQHF
clone size: .
D gene: .
J gene: TRBJ1-5
V gene: TRBV9

CDR3 DNA: TGCGCCAGCAGCCTATATCCCGGGACAGGCGAGACCCAGTACTTC
CDR3 protein: CASSLYPGTGETQYF
clone size: few
D gene: TRBD1
J gene: TRBJ2-5
V gene: TRBV5-1

CDR3 DNA: TGCGCCAGCAGCTTGGGACGGTTCGGGTCGGTTGGGCAGTTCTTC
CDR3 protein: CASSLGRFGSVGQFF
clone size: many
D gene: .
J gene: TRBJ2-1
V gene: TRBV5-1

CDR3 DNA: TGTGCCATCAGTTCATTTCAAGAGACCCAGTACTTC
CDR3 protein: CAISSFQETQYF
clone size: few
D gene: .
J gene: TRBJ2-5
V gene: TRBV10-3

CDR3 DNA: TGCAGTGCCGTACCAGCGGGGGTGGGAGATACGCAGTATTTT
CDR3 protein: CSAVPAGVGDTQYF
clone size: .
D gene: TRBD2
J gene: TRBJ2-3
V gene: TRBV20-1

CDR3 DNA: TGTGCCAGCAGTCCCCTCACTAACTATGGCTACACCTTC
CDR3 protein: CASSPLTNYGYTF
clone size: few
D gene: .
J gene: TRBJ1-2
V gene: TRBV6-5

CDR3 DNA: TGCGCCAGCAGCTTGGGAACGGGAAACTATCAGCCCCAGCATTTT
CDR3 protein: CASSLGTGNYQPQHF
clone size: many
D gene: .
J gene: TRBJ1-5
V gene: TRBV5-1

CDR3 DNA: TGTGCCAGCAGTGGAGATATTTCCAACACTGAAGCTTTCTTT
CDR3 protein: CASSGDISNTEAFF
clone size: .
D gene: .
J gene: TRBJ1-1
V gene: TRBV6-1

CDR3 DNA: TGTGCCACCAGCAGAGCGGGCGGAATGGGCACCGGGGAGCTGTTTTTT
CDR3 protein: CATSRAGGMGTGELFF
clone size: few
D gene: .
J gene: TRBJ2-2
V gene: TRBV15

CDR3 DNA: TGTGCCAGCAGCCAAGATGAGGCGAGTGCCGCCCGCAATGAGCAGTTCTTC
CDR3 protein: CASSQDEASAARNEQFF
clone size: .
D gene: .
J gene: TRBJ2-1
V gene: TRBV3-1

CDR3 DNA: TGTGCCAGCTCACCCTCGAGCGGGGACAATGAGCAGTTCTTC
CDR3 protein: CASSPSSGDNEQFF
clone size: .
D gene: TRBD2
J gene: TRBJ2-1
V gene: TRBV18

CDR3 DNA: TGTGCCAGCTCACCGGGACAGGGGTCGACAGATACGCAGTATTTT
CDR3 protein: CASSPGQGSTDTQYF
clone size: many
D gene: TRBD1
J gene: TRBJ2-3
V gene: TRBV18

CDR3 DNA: TGTGCCAGCAGCCTCGCGGGGGCTCGTCAGCCCCAGCATTTT
CDR3 protein: CASSLAGARQPQHF
clone size: few
D gene: .
J gene: TRBJ1-5
V gene: TRBV7-2

CDR3 DNA: TGTGCCAGCAGCTCCGCTACGGGGGAGACCCAGTACTTC
CDR3 protein: CASSSATGETQYF
clone size: .
D gene: .
J gene: TRBJ2-5
V gene: TRBV7-3

CDR3 DNA: TGTGCCAGCAGTGACAAGCGGGGGGCCGGCACAGATACGCAGTATTTT
CDR3 protein: CASSDKRGAGTDTQYF
clone size: .
D gene: TRBD2
J gene: TRBJ2-3
V gene: TRBV6-1

CDR3 DNA: TGTGCCTGGAGTGTCCGTCCCATGGGAGATACGCAGTATTTT
CDR3 protein: CAWSVRPMGDTQYF
clone size: .
D gene: .
J gene: TRBJ2-3
V gene: TRBV30

CDR3 DNA: TGCGCCAGCAGCCAAGATGTGACGGAGGCTGAGACCCAGTACTTC
CDR3 protein: CASSQDVTEAETQYF
clone size: .
D gene: .
J gene: TRBJ2-5
V gene: TRBV4-3

CDR3 DNA: TGTGCCAGCAGCTTAGAGGCAGGGCGACGCTACGAGCAGTACTTC
CDR3 protein: CASSLEAGRRYEQYF
clone size: few
D gene: .
J gene: TRBJ2-7
V gene: TRBV7-9

CDR3 DNA: TGTGCCACCAGCAGAGAGCGATACTCTGGGGCCAACGTCCTGACTTTC
CDR3 protein: CATSRERYSGANVLTF
clone size: few
D gene: .
J gene: TRBJ2-6
V gene: TRBV15

CDR3 DNA: TGTGCCAGCAGCCTATACCATTTCGTAGCCCCCACGAACACCGGGGAGCTGTTTTTT
CDR3 protein: CASSLYHFVAPTNTGELFF
clone size: .
D gene: .
J gene: TRBJ2-2
V gene: TRBV6-5

CDR3 DNA: TGTGCCAGCAGCGTAGGCAAGTACGCTGAAGCTTTCTTT
CDR3 protein: CASSVGKYAEAFF
clone size: few
D gene: .
J gene: TRBJ1-1
V gene: TRBV9

CDR3 DNA: TGTGCCAGTTCCCGGGGGGACTTCCAAGAGACCCAGTACTTC
CDR3 protein: CASSRGDFQETQYF
clone size: .
D gene: TRBD2
J gene: TRBJ2-5
V gene: TRBV18

CDR3 DNA: TGTGCCAGCAGCTCCGGACTGACTAACACCGGGGAGCTGTTTTTT
CDR3 protein: CASSSGLTNTGELFF
clone size: many
D gene: .
J gene: TRBJ2-2
V gene: TRBV5-6

CDR3 DNA: TGTGCCAGCAGCTTACCTGGGCGGGGGGGCCTAGCAGAGACCCAGTACTTC
CDR3 protein: CASSLPGRGGLAETQYF
clone size: many
D gene: TRBD2
J gene: TRBJ2-5
V gene: TRBV7-8

CDR3 DNA: TGTGCCTGGAATCGTAAAGAGAGTGTAGGCTACACCTTC
CDR3 protein: CAWNRKESVGYTF
clone size: .
D gene: .
J gene: TRBJ1-2
V gene: TRBV30

CDR3 DNA: TGTGCCAGCAGCACAAACGGACCCACAGATACGCAGTATTTT
CDR3 protein: CASSTNGPTDTQYF
clone size: .
D gene: .
J gene: TRBJ2-3
V gene: TRBV7-2

CDR3 DNA: TGTGCCAGCTCACCCCGGGAGGGGTACAATGAGCAGTTCTTC
CDR3 protein: CASSPREGYNEQFF
clone size: few
D gene: TRBD2
J gene: TRBJ2-1
V gene: TRBV18

CDR3 DNA: TGTGCCAGCAGTTATTCCACAGTCAGGGGGCAACAGCCCCAGCATTTT
CDR3 protein: CASSYSTVRGQQPQHF
clone size: few
D gene: TRBD1
J gene: TRBJ1-5
V gene: TRBV6-9

CDR3 DNA: TGCAGCGCCGAGGGTTTTGAGATGGCCGGCACAGATACGCAGTATTTT
CDR3 protein: CSAEGFEMAGTDTQYF
clone size: many
D gene: .
J gene: TRBJ2-3
V gene: TRBV29-1

CDR3 DNA: TGTGCCAGCAGCTTAGGATTAGCTGGCGGGGGCGAAGATACGCAGTATTTT
CDR3 protein: CASSLGLAGGGEDTQYF
clone size: few
D gene: .
J gene: TRBJ2-3
V gene: TRBV7-2

CDR3 DNA: TGTGCCAGCAGTGAAGAGCGGGGGGGGTTCGGCACAGATACGCAGTATTTT
CDR3 protein: CASSEERGGFGTDTQYF
clone size: .
D gene: TRBD2
J gene: TRBJ2-3
V gene: TRBV25-1

CDR3 DNA: TGTGCCAGCAGCTTCTCCCAAGAGACCCAGTACTTC
CDR3 protein: CASSFSQETQYF
clone size: many
D gene: .
J gene: TRBJ2-5
V gene: TRBV7-6

CDR3 DNA: TGTGCCATCGGGGGGACAGGCAAAGATACGCAGTATTTT
CDR3 protein: CAIGGTGKDTQYF
clone size: many
D gene: TRBD1
J gene: TRBJ2-3
V gene: TRBV10-3

CDR3 DNA: TGTGCCAGCAGCCGAGACAGGGTGAGCTCCTACGAGCAGTACTTC
CDR3 protein: CASSRDRVSSYEQYF
clone size: few
D gene: TRBD1
J gene: TRBJ2-7
V gene: TRBV7-2

CDR3 DNA: TGTGCCAGCAGGGACAGGGGGATGGCCCTCCACTTT
CDR3 protein: CASRDRGMALHF
clone size: few
D gene: TRBD1
J gene: TRBJ1-6
V gene: TRBV6-5

CDR3 DNA: TGCGCCAGCAGCTTGGTCGGTGCGTATGGCTACACCTTC
CDR3 protein: CASSLVGAYGYTF
clone size: many
D gene: .
J gene: TRBJ1-2
V gene: TRBV5-1

CDR3 DNA: TGTGCCAGCAGCTTTGGGGGTTCCGGGACTCCCGGGGAGCTGTTTTTT
CDR3 protein: CASSFGGSGTPGELFF
clone size: many
D gene: .
J gene: TRBJ2-2
V gene: TRBV7-9

CDR3 DNA: TGCAGTGCTTATAACGGGGCAACTAATGAAAAACTGTTTTTT
CDR3 protein: CSAYNGATNEKLFF
clone size: .
D gene: .
J gene: TRBJ1-4
V gene: TRBV20-1